These 3 T cell receptor beta chains came from one sample sequenced in a study of Ad26.COV2.S vaccination and SARS-CoV-2 variants. Treatment reported: about 20 received Ad26.COV2.S at low or high dose, single or two shots; 5 received placebo; per-sample allocation not given. Day 63 following the first vaccine or placebo injection was when the samples were taken. This table comes from immunoSEQ multiplex PCR, and its TCRdb copy is limited to in-frame clones, with some not included. The sample comprises some 370,000 clones, 83% of which are singletons, and 7.4% rests with the top ten. The sample was peripheral blood, taken in a trial of Ad26.COV2.S vaccine versus placebo. Receptors originate from a person between 18 and 59 years old who received the Ad26.COV2.S COVID-19 vaccine or a placebo.

This chain joins TRBV11-2 and TRBJ1-2, with a weak D call TRBD1 (6 bases). Germline CDR1 is SGHAT and CDR2 is FQNNGV. Trimming shortened V by 2 bases and J by 7 bases, and 17 bases separated the two germline ends. CDR3 length: 15 residues. CDR3 DNA: TGTGCCAGCAGCTTAAAATGGACAGATCTCAGTGGCTACACCTTC. Its translation is CASSLKWTDLSGYTF.

In DNA form, the CDR3 reads TGCGCCAGCAGCCAAGATCCGGGGGGGGCGAACACCGGGGAGCTGTTTTTT. It yields the protein CASSQDPGGANTGELFF. The gene calls are TRBV4-3 and TRBJ2-2; 8 bases align to TRBD2. The CDR3 is 17 amino acids. With V trimmed by 0 bases and J by 0 bases, 3 bases remained unmatched. CDR1 is LGHNA, CDR2 YSLEER, per germline.

This clone was recorded many times. This chain connects TRBV6-2 or TRBV6-3 to TRBJ2-7; 12 bases agree with TRBD2. This CDR3 has 15 residues. CDR1 and CDR2 from the germline V gene are MNHEY and SVGEGT. J gave up 5 bases and V 0 bases, and 2 bases lay outside the gene matches. The DNA for the CDR3 is TGTGCCAGCAGTTACTCGACTAGCGGGGGAAACGAGCAGTACTTC. It codes for CASSYSTSGGNEQYF.